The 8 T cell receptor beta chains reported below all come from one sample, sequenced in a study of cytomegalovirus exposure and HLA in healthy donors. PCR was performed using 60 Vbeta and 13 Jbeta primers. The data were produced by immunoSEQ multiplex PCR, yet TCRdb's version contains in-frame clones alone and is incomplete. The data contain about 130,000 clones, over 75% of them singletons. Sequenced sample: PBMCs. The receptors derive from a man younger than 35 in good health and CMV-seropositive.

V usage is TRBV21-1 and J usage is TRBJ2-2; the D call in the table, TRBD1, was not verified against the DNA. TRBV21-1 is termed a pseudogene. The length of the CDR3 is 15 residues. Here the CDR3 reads CAREETGGVKGELFF. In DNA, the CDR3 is TGTGCCAGGGAGGAGACAGGGGGTGTGAAGGGGGAGCTGTTTTTT.

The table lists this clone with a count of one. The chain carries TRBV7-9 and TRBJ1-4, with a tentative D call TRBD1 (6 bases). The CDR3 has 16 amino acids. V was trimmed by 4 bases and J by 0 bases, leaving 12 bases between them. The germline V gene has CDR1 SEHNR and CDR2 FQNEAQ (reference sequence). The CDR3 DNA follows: TGTGCCAGCAGCTCGGGACAAGGAGCAACTAATGAAAAACTGTTTTTT. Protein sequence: CASSSGQGATNEKLFF.

CDR3 sequence reads: CASSLIQGASHGYTF. In nucleotides, the CDR3 is TGTGCCAGCAGCTTAATACAGGGGGCGTCTCATGGCTACACCTTC. This chain connects TRBV7-8 to TRBJ1-2; 9 nucleotides match TRBD1. Germline loops: CDR1 SGHVS, CDR2 FQNEAQ. This CDR3 has 15 amino acids. The trim removed 2 bases at V and 6 bases at J, leaving 7 bases unmatched.

Here the CDR3 reads CASTSTDRALEKLFF. The DNA of the CDR3 is TGTGCCAGCACCTCAACGGACAGAGCACTTGAAAAACTGTTTTTT. The rearrangement links TRBV7-9 to TRBJ1-4; a weak D match, TRBD1 (6 bases). Germline-derived CDR1 and CDR2 are SEHNR and FQNEAQ (reference sequence). The CDR3 is 15 residues long. Trimming took 7 bases from V and 7 from J, leaving 19 bases between them.

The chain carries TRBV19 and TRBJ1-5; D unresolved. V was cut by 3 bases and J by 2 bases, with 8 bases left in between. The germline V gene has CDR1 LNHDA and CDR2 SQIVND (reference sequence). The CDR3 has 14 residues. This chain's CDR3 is CASSIIPRNQPQHF. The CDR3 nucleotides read TGTGCCAGTAGTATTATCCCTCGCAATCAGCCCCAGCATTTT.

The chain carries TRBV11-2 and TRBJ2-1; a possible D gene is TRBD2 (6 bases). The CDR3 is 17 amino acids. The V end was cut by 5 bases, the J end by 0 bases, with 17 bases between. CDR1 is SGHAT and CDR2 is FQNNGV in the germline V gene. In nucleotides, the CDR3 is TGTGCCAGCAGCCAATGGGACCGCGGGATCTCCTACAATGAGCAGTTCTTC. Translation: CASSQWDRGISYNEQFF.

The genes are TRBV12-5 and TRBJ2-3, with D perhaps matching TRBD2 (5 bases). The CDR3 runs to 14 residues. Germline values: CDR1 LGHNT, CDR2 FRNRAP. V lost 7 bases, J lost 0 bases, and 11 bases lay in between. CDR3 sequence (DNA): TGTGCTAGTGCCGGAGGTCTAAGCACAGATACGCAGTATTTT. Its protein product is CASAGGLSTDTQYF. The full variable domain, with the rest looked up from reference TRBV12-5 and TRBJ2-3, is DARVTQTPRHKVTEMGQEVTMRCQPILGHNTVFWYRQTMMQGLELLAYFRNRAPLDDSGMPKDRFSAEMPDATLATLKIQPSEPRDSAVYFCASAGGLSTDTQYFGPGTRLTVL.

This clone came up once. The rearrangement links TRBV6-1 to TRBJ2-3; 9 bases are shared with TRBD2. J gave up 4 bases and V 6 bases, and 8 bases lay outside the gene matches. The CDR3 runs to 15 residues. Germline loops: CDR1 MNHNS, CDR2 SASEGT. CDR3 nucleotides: TGTGCCAGCAGCGAAAGCGGGGGGAGCCCAGATACGCAGTATTTT. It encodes CASSESGGSPDTQYF.